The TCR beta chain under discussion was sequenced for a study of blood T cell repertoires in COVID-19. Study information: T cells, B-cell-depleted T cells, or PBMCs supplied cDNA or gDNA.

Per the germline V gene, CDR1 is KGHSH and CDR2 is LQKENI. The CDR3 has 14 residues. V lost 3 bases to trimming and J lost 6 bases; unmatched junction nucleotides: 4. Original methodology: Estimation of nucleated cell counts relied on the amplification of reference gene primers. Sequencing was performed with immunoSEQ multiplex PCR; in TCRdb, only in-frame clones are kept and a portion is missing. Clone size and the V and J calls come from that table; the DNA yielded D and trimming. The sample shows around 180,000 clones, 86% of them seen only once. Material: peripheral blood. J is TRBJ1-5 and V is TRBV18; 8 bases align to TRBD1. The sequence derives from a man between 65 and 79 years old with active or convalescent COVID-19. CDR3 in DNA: TGTGCCAGCTCACCGAACCAGGGGGCTCAGCCCCAGCATTTT. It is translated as CASSPNQGAQPQHF. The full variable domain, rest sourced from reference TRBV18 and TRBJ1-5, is NAGVMQNPRHLVRRRGQEARLRCSPMKGHSHVYWYRQLPEEGLKFMVYLQKENIIDESGMPKERFSAEFPKEGPSILRIQQVVRGDSAAYFCASSPNQGAQPQHFGDGTRLSIL.